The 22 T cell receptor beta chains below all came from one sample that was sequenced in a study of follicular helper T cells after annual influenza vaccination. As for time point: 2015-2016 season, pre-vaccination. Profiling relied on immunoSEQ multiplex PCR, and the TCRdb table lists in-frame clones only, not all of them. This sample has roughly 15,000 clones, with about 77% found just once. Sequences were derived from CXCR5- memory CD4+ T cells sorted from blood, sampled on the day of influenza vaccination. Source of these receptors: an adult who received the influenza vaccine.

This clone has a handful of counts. The CDR3 DNA reads as TGTGCCAGCAGCCGGACAGGGCGGCAGCCCCAGCATTTT. Protein: CASSRTGRQPQHF. The genes are TRBV11-2 and TRBJ1-5; TRBD1 matches 8 bases. V dropped 5 bases and J dropped 7; count of bases not matched to a gene: 4. The CDR3 consists of 13 residues. The germline V gene encodes CDR1 SGHAT and CDR2 FQNNGV.

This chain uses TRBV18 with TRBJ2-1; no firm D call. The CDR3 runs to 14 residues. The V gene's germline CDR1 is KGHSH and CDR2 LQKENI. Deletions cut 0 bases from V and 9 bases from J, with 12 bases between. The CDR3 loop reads CASSPPGSSGEQFF. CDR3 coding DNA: TGTGCCAGCTCACCACCTGGTTCGTCGGGTGAGCAGTTCTTC.

CDR3 coding DNA: TGTGCCAGCAGCTCGGGACAGATAAATGAGCAGTTCTTC. Translation: CASSSGQINEQFF. V gene TRBV7-2 combines with J gene TRBJ2-1; TRBD1 agrees at 7 bases. The CDR3 extends over 13 amino acids. In germline, CDR1 is SGHTA, CDR2 FQGNSA. V was pared by 4 bases and J by 7 bases, with 4 bases of the junction left unmatched.

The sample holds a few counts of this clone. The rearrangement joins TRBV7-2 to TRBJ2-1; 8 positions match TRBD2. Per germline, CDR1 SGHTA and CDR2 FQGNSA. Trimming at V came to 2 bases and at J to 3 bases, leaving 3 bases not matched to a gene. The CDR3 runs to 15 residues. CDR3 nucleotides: TGTGCCAGCAGCTTAATAGCGGGGAGCTACAATGAGCAGTTCTTC. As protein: CASSLIAGSYNEQFF. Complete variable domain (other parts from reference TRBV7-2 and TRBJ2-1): GAGVSQSPSNKVTEKGKDVELRCDPISGHTALYWYRQSLGQGLEFLIYFQGNSAPDKSGLPSDRFSAERTGGSVSTLTIQRTQQEDSAVYLCASSLIAGSYNEQFFGPGTRLTVL.

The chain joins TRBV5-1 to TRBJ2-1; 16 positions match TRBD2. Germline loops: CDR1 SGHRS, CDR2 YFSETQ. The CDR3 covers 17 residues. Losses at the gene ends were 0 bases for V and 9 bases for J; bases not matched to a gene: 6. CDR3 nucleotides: TGCGCCAGCAGCTTGGCGGGACTAGCGGGGGGGCAGGCTGAGCAGTTCTTC. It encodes CASSLAGLAGGQAEQFF.

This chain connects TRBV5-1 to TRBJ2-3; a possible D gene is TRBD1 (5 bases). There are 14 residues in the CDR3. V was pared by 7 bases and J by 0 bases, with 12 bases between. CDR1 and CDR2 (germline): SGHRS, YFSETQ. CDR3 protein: CASGRRQSTDTQYF. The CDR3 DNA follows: TGCGCCAGCGGGCGCCGACAGAGCACAGATACGCAGTATTTT.

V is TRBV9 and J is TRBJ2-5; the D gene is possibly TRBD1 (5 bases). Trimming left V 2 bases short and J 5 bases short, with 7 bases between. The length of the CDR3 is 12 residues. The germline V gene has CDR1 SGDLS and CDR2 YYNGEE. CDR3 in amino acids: CASSVQGETQYF. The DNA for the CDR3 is TGTGCCAGCAGCGTTCAGGGTGAGACCCAGTACTTC.

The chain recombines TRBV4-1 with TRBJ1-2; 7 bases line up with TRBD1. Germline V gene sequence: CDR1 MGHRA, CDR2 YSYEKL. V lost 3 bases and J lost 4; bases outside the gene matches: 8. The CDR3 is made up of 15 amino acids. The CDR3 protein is CASSHPGGEGYGYTF. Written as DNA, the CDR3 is TGCGCCAGCAGCCACCCAGGGGGGGAGGGCTATGGCTACACCTTC.

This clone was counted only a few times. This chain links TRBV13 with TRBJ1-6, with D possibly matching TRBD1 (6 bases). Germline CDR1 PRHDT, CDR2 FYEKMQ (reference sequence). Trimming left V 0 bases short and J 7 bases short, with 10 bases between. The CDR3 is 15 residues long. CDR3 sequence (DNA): TGTGCCAGCAGCTTAGGACAGGGCACGAATTCACCCCTCCACTTT. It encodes CASSLGQGTNSPLHF. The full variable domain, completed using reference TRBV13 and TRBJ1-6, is AAGVIQSPRHLIKEKRETATLKCYPIPRHDTVYWYQQGPGQDPQFLISFYEKMQSDKGSIPDRFSAQQFSDYHSELNMSSLELGDSALYFCASSLGQGTNSPLHFGNGTRLTVT.

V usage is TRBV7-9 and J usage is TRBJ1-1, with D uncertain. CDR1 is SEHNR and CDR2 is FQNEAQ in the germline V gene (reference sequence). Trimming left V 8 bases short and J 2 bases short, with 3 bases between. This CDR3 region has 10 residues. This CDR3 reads CASGNTEAFF. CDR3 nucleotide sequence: TGTGCCAGCGGAAACACTGAAGCTTTCTTT.

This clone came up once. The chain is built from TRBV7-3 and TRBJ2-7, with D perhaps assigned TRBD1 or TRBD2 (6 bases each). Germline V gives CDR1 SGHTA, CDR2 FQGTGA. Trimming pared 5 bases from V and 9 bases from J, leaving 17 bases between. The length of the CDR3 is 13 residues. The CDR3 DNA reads TGTGCCAGCAGCCGAGGGGGGTCGAAGGGGCAGTACTTC. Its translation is CASSRGGSKGQYF. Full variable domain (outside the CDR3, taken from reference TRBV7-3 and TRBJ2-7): GAGVSQTPSNKVTEKGKYVELRCDPISGHTALYWYRQSLGQGPEFLIYFQGTGAADDSGLPNDRFFAVRPEGSVSTLKIQRTERGDSAVYLCASSRGGSKGQYFGPGTRLTVT.

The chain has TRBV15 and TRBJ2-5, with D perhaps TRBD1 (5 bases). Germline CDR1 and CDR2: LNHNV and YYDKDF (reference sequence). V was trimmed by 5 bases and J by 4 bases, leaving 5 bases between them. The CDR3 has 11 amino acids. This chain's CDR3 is CATSGAETQYF. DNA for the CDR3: TGTGCCACCAGCGGGGCAGAGACCCAGTACTTC.

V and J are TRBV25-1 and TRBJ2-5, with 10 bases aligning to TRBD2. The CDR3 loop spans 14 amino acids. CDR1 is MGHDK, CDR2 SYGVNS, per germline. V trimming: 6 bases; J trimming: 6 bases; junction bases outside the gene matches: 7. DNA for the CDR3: TGTGCCAGCAGAGAAGCGGGGGGGAGAAAGACCCAGTACTTC. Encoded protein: CASREAGGRKTQYF.

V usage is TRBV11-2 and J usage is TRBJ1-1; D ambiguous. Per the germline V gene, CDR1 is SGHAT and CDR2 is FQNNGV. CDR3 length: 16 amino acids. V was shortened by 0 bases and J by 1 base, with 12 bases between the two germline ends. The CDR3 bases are TGTGCCAGCAGCTTAGATCGGCCAATTCGGAACACTGAAGCTTTCTTT. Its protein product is CASSLDRPIRNTEAFF.

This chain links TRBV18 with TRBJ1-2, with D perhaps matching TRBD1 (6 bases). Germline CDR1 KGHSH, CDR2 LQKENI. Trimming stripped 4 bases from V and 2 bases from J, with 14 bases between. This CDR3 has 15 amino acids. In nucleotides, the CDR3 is TGTGCCAGCTCACGGGGGACAACAACCAACTATGGCTACACCTTC. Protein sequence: CASSRGTTTNYGYTF.

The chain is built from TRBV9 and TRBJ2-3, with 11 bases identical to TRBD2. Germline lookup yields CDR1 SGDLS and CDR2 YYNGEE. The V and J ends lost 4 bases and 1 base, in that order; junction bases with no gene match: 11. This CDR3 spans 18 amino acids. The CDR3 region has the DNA TGTGCCAGCAGCCCCTACTCCACTAGCGGGGGAGGCACAGATACGCAGTATTTT. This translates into CASSPYSTSGGGTDTQYF.

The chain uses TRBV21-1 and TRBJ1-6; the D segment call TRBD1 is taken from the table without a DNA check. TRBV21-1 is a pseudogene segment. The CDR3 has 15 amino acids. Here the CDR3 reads CASSRSTGDNSPLHF. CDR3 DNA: TGTGCCAGCAGCAGATCGACAGGGGATAATTCACCCCTCCACTTT.

For the CDR3, the DNA is TGTGCCAGCAGCTTAGCCCCCAATCAGCCCCAGCATTTT. Protein: CASSLAPNQPQHF. The chain carries TRBV7-3 and TRBJ1-5; D is undetermined. The V gene's germline CDR1 is SGHTA and CDR2 FQGTGA. The CDR3 consists of 13 residues. V gave up 2 bases and J gave up 3 bases, with 5 bases separating them.

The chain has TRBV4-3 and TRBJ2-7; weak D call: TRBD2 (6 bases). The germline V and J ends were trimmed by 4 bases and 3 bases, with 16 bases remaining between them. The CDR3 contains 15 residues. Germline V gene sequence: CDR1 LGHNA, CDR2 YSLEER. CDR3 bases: TGCGCCAGCAGCCCCGACGGGACTCACATCTACGAGCAGTACTTC. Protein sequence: CASSPDGTHIYEQYF.

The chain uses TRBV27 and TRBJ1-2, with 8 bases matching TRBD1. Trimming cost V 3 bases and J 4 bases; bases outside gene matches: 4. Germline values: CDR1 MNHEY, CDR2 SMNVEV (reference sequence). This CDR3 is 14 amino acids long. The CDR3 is CASSFGQGLYGYTF. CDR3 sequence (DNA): TGTGCCAGCAGTTTTGGACAGGGCCTCTATGGCTACACCTTC.

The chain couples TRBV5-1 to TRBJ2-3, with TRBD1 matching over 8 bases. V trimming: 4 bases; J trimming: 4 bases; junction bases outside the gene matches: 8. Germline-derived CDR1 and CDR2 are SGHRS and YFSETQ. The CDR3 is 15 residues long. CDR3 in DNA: TGCGCCAGCAGCCCACCCGGGACAGGCTCAGATACGCAGTATTTT. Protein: CASSPPGTGSDTQYF.

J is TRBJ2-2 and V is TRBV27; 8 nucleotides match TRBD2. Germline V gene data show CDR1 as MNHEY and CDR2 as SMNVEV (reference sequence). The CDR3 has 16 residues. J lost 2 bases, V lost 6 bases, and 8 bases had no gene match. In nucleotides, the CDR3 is TGTGCCAGCAGAAGTTCGGGGGGGATCAACACCGGGGAGCTGTTTTTT. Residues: CASRSSGGINTGELFF.